This paragraph covers one T cell receptor beta chain sequence. This record comes from a study of blood T cell repertoires in COVID-19. On the study more broadly: In each case, the material was cDNA or gDNA derived from T cells, B-cell-depleted T cells, or PBMCs.

Data came from immunoSEQ multiplex PCR; TCRdb stores just in-frame clones and leaves some out. The table includes over 130,000 clones, around 89% detected once. The CDR3 is made up of 14 amino acids. Germline V CDR1 and CDR2: SGHRS, YFSETQ. V was pared by 0 bases and J by 0 bases, with 5 bases between. This TCR was recovered from a human donor in a cohort sampled during active COVID-19. The sequencing input was peripheral blood. The V and J genes are TRBV5-1 and TRBJ2-3; D uncertain. CDR3 in DNA: TGCGCCAGCAGCTTGGTGACTAGCACAGATACGCAGTATTTT. Protein sequence: CASSLVTSTDTQYF.